This T cell receptor (beta chain) was found in a study of blood T cell repertoires in COVID-19. The data were produced by immunoSEQ multiplex PCR, yet TCRdb's version contains in-frame clones alone and is incomplete. The table has under 350,000 clones, roughly 85% seen once. The length of the CDR3 is 15 residues. The junction had 7 bases not matched to a gene; V was cut back by 4 bases and J by 3 bases. The germline CDR1 and CDR2 sequences are SGHNT and YYREEE (reference sequence). This TCR was sampled from a man between 60 and 75 years old who had recovered from COVID-19. The chain has TRBV5-4 and TRBJ1-2, with 9 bases lining up with TRBD1. Sequenced input: peripheral blood. The CDR3 DNA sequence: TGTGCCAGCAGCCCCAACAGGGGGCTTGACTATGGCTACACCTTC. This sequence encodes CASSPNRGLDYGYTF.